These 19 T cell receptor beta chains share one sample of origin, sequenced in a study of cytomegalovirus exposure and HLA in healthy donors. In the PCR, 60 Vbeta and 13 Jbeta primers were used. The data were produced by immunoSEQ multiplex PCR, yet TCRdb's version contains in-frame clones alone and is incomplete. Counted here are about 130,000 clones, approximately 69% occurring once; the ten biggest clones make up 5.5% to 7%. Input material: PBMCs. These receptors originate from a man aged 35-49 years in good health and CMV-seropositive.

Details on this clone: In the same sample, other DNA sequences code for this CDR3. The genes are TRBV5-1 and TRBJ1-2; 10 positions agree with TRBD1. This CDR3 is built from 14 residues. The J segment lost 8 bases and the V segment lost 4 bases, leaving 8 bases of the junction unmatched. Germline lookup yields CDR1 SGHRS and CDR2 YFSETQ. This chain's CDR3 is CASSLWTGGQGYTF. The CDR3 bases are TGCGCCAGCAGCCTTTGGACAGGGGGTCAGGGCTACACCTTC.

This rearrangement joins TRBV19 to TRBJ1-2; D is uncertain. Germline loops: CDR1 LNHDA, CDR2 SQIVND (reference sequence). V was pared by 5 bases and J by 5 bases, with 15 bases between. This CDR3 is 14 amino acids long. The CDR3 DNA sequence: TGTGCCAGTAGTGGTGAGCCAACCCCGTATGGCTACACCTTC. It is translated as CASSGEPTPYGYTF.

The chain joins TRBV7-9 to TRBJ2-3; D is undetermined. V shed 4 bases and J shed 0 bases, with 8 bases lying between them. The CDR3 loop spans 14 amino acids. Germline V gene data show CDR1 as SEHNR and CDR2 as FQNEAQ (reference sequence). CDR3 sequence: CASSYEHSTDTQYF. The CDR3 DNA is TGTGCCAGCAGCTACGAGCACAGCACAGATACGCAGTATTTT.

This clone turned up a few times. The chain couples TRBV12-5 to TRBJ2-3; 12 positions match TRBD2. The CDR3 consists of 16 residues. J lost 1 base, V lost 1 base, and 0 bases had no gene match. Germline V gene data show CDR1 as LGHNT and CDR2 as FRNRAP. This chain's CDR3 is CASGLGTSGGTDTQYF. The CDR3 DNA reads TGTGCTAGTGGTTTGGGGACTAGCGGGGGCACAGATACGCAGTATTTT.

The V gene is TRBV7-2, the J gene TRBJ1-1; perhaps TRBD1 as D (5 bases). The germline gives CDR1 SGHTA, CDR2 FQGNSA. Trimming removed 4 bases from V and 3 bases from J, with 12 bases in between. This CDR3 region has 14 residues. CDR3 in amino acids: CASSSQGGHTEAFF. The CDR3 bases are TGTGCCAGCAGCTCCCAGGGAGGACACACTGAAGCTTTCTTT. Filled out from reference TRBV7-2 and TRBJ1-1, the complete variable domain reads GAGVSQSPSNKVTEKGKDVELRCDPISGHTALYWYRQSLGQGLEFLIYFQGNSAPDKSGLPSDRFSAERTGGSVSTLTIQRTQQEDSAVYLCASSSQGGHTEAFFGQGTRLTVV.

V gene TRBV11-2 combines with J gene TRBJ2-7, with D maybe TRBD2 (6 bases). CDR1 and CDR2 from the germline V gene are SGHAT and FQNNGV. The CDR3 has 13 residues. V lost 3 bases and J 9 bases, leaving 15 bases between the germline ends. CDR3 DNA: TGTGCCAGCAGCTTCCCGGGGGAATCGGTGCAGTACTTC. This encodes CASSFPGESVQYF.

This clone appeared a few times. The chain carries TRBV28 and TRBJ1-4; D uncertain. The CDR3 is 15 amino acids. Germline V gene sequence: CDR1 MDHEN, CDR2 SYDVKM. V was trimmed by 2 bases and J by 7 bases, leaving 14 bases between them. CDR3 coding DNA: TGTGCCAGCAGTTTAGGCGGCGGAACGGCTGAAAAACTGTTTTTT. It codes for CASSLGGGTAEKLFF.

The J gene is TRBJ1-1, the V gene TRBV6-5; perhaps TRBD1 as D (5 bases). Trimming took 0 bases from V and 6 from J, leaving 11 bases between them. CDR1 and CDR2 from the germline V gene are MNHEY and SVGAGI. The CDR3 length is 14 residues. CDR3 nucleotide sequence: TGTGCCAGCAGTTACTCGAGTCAGGGTGCTGAAGCTTTCTTT. Translating it yields CASSYSSQGAEAFF.

J is TRBJ2-3 and V is TRBV5-1; TRBD1 matches at 7 bases. Germline trimming cut 3 bases from V and 1 base from J; bases unmatched to any gene: 2. Looked up from germline, CDR1 is SGHRS and CDR2 is YFSETQ. The CDR3 spans 14 residues. CDR3 nucleotides: TGCGCCAGCAGCTCGGGGACAGGCACAGATACGCAGTATTTT. It encodes CASSSGTGTDTQYF.

The J gene is TRBJ2-7, the V gene TRBV5-5; TRBD2 aligns across 7 bases. The CDR3 is made up of 16 amino acids. The trim removed 1 base at V and 1 base at J, leaving 8 bases unmatched. The germline CDR1 and CDR2 sequences are SGHKS and YYEKEE (reference sequence). CDR3 residues: CASSLSSGHSSYEQYF. Written as DNA, the CDR3 is TGTGCCAGCAGCTTGTCTAGCGGACATTCATCCTACGAGCAGTACTTC.

The chain is built from TRBV4-2 and TRBJ1-4, with D unclear. In germline, CDR1 is LGHNA, CDR2 YNFKEQ. The CDR3 is 14 residues long. Trimming took 4 bases from V and 4 from J, leaving 10 bases between them. The CDR3 spells CASSPTGSNEKLFF. In nucleotides, the CDR3 is TGTGCCAGCAGCCCGACCGGGAGTAATGAAAAACTGTTTTTT.

The V and J genes are TRBV7-2 and TRBJ2-1; 13 nucleotides line up with TRBD2. CDR3 length: 17 amino acids. Trimming removed 2 bases from V and 7 bases from J; junction bases left unmatched: 8. Per the germline V gene, CDR1 is SGHTA and CDR2 is FQGNSA. DNA of the CDR3: TGTGCCAGCAGCTTAAGGTGGGGGGGACTAGCGGGGAATGAGCAGTTCTTC. As protein: CASSLRWGGLAGNEQFF.

This chain uses TRBV5-6 with TRBJ1-5; 7 nucleotides align to TRBD1. CDR3 size: 16 residues. J was trimmed by 8 bases and V by 0 bases; bases with no gene match: 11. CDR1 is SGHDT, CDR2 YYEEEE, per germline. The CDR3 nucleotides read TGTGCCAGCAGCTTGGGGTTCGGGGTTCAGGGGGAGCCCCAGCATTTT. Protein: CASSLGFGVQGEPQHF.

The chain recombines TRBV5-1 with TRBJ2-7, with 9 bases identical to TRBD2. CDR3 size: 15 residues. Germline V gene sequence: CDR1 SGHRS, CDR2 YFSETQ. V lost 2 bases to trimming and J lost 0 bases; unmatched junction nucleotides: 3. DNA of the CDR3: TGCGCCAGCAGCTTCGAACTAGCGGGCTCCTACGAGCAGTACTTC. This encodes CASSFELAGSYEQYF.

This chain uses TRBV9 with TRBJ2-5; D gene unclear. Trimming took 1 base from V and 2 from J, leaving 9 bases between them. Germline V gene sequence: CDR1 SGDLS, CDR2 YYNGEE. The CDR3 length is 14 residues. The CDR3 region has the DNA TGTGCCAGCAGCGTAAATGCAGATCAAGAGACCCAGTACTTC. Amino acids: CASSVNADQETQYF.

The chain combines TRBV7-9 with TRBJ1-5; TRBD1 matches 7 bases. The CDR3 is 13 amino acids. Germline V gene sequence: CDR1 SEHNR, CDR2 FQNEAQ (reference sequence). The V gene end was trimmed by 5 bases and the J gene end by 4 bases; junction bases not matched to a gene: 2. CDR3: CASSQTGNQPQHF. In DNA, the CDR3 is TGTGCCAGCAGCCAGACAGGGAATCAGCCCCAGCATTTT. Full variable domain (rest looked up from reference TRBV7-9 and TRBJ1-5): DTGVSQNPRHKITKRGQNVTFRCDPISEHNRLYWYRQTLGQGPEFLTYFQNEAQLEKSRLLSDRFSAERPKGSFSTLEIQRTEQGDSAMYLCASSQTGNQPQHFGDGTRLSIL.

The chain combines TRBV6-4 with TRBJ1-2; 8 positions match TRBD1. Germline V gene sequence: CDR1 MRHNA, CDR2 SNTAGT. Trimming at V came to 0 bases and at J to 4 bases, leaving 4 bases not matched to a gene. This CDR3 has 15 amino acids. CDR3 nucleotide sequence: TGTGCCAGCAGTGACTCGGGCAGGGGGCCCTATGGCTACACCTTC. It encodes CASSDSGRGPYGYTF.

This clone has more than one count but fewer than ten. The chain joins TRBV28 to TRBJ2-7; D gene ambiguous. Germline CDR1 and CDR2: MDHEN and SYDVKM. The CDR3 length is 13 residues. Trimming cost V 4 bases and J 2 bases, with 9 bases left between them. CDR3 region: CASSSDGAYEQYF. In nucleotides, the CDR3 is TGTGCCAGCAGTTCCGACGGAGCCTACGAGCAGTACTTC.

CDR3: CASSPSGRASSSFF. In nucleotides, the CDR3 is TGTGCCAGCAGCCCCAGCGGGAGGGCCAGCTCGAGTTTCTTC. V and J are TRBV7-9 and TRBJ2-1, with 10 bases aligning to TRBD2. The CDR3 loop spans 14 amino acids. The V and J ends lost 5 bases and 16 bases, in that order; junction bases with no gene match: 14. Looked up from germline, CDR1 is SEHNR and CDR2 is FQNEAQ (reference sequence).